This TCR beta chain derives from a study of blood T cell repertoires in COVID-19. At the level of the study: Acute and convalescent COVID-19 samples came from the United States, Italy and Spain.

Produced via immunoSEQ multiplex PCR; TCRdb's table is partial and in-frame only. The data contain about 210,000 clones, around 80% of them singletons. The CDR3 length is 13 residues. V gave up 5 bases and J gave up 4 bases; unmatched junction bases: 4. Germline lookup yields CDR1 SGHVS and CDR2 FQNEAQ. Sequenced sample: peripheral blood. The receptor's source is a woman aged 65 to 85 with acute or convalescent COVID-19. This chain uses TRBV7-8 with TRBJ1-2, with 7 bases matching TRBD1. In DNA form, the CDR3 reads TGTGCCAGCAGCGAGGGACAGCTCTATGGCTACACCTTC. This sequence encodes CASSEGQLYGYTF.